The 10 T cell receptor beta chains given below trace back to one sample, sequenced in a study of T-cell memory formation after mild COVID-19. Via MiXCR, TCRdb re-called the 5' RACE reads, giving one row per CDR3 protein. The data hold about 57,000 distinct CDR3 sequences, with 12% observed a single time. Source material: PBMCs or a T cell subset sorted from them (not recorded which). Source of these receptors: a man younger than 35 who had mild COVID-19 (a few samples of this study predate the infection). Cell type and time point are not known.

This clonotype was seen only a few times. J is TRBJ1-5 and V is TRBV4-2; 7 bases are a match to TRBD1. V dropped 6 bases and J dropped 1; count of bases not matched to a gene: 9. The V gene's germline CDR1 is LGHNA and CDR2 YNFKEQ. The CDR3 is made up of 16 amino acids. The CDR3 nucleotides read TGTGCCAGCAGTCCTAATTACAGGGGAAGCAATCAGCCCCAGCATTTT. This sequence encodes CASSPNYRGSNQPQHF.

This clonotype has a count of ten or more. The chain is built from TRBV7-2 and TRBJ1-6; TRBD1 is a possible D gene (6 bases). V was cut by 1 base and J by 7 bases, with 11 bases left in between. The CDR3 has 15 amino acids. Germline V lookup: CDR1 SGHTA, CDR2 FQGNSA. CDR3: CASSLVGGANSPLHF. The DNA for the CDR3 is TGTGCCAGCAGCTTAGTTGGGGGGGCAAATTCACCCCTCCACTTT. Together with reference TRBV7-2 and TRBJ1-6, the CDR3 gives the full variable domain: GAGVSQSPSNKVTEKGKDVELRCDPISGHTALYWYRQSLGQGLEFLIYFQGNSAPDKSGLPSDRFSAERTGGSVSTLTIQRTQQEDSAVYLCASSLVGGANSPLHFGNGTRLTVT.

This rearrangement joins TRBV20-1 to TRBJ2-6, with D hard to call. Per germline, CDR1 DFQATT and CDR2 SNEGSKA (reference sequence). This CDR3 is 14 amino acids long. Deletions cut 3 bases from V and 2 bases from J, with 8 bases between. The CDR3 DNA is TGCAGTGCTAGCCTCGCAGCTGGGGCCAACGTCCTGACTTTC. It translates to CSASLAAGANVLTF.

This rearrangement joins TRBV7-8 to TRBJ2-3, with TRBD1 matching 12 bases. The CDR3 consists of 16 residues. V gave up 6 bases and J gave up 2 bases; unmatched junction bases: 6. Germline V gene data show CDR1 as SGHVS and CDR2 as FQNEAQ. CDR3 sequence (DNA): TGTGCCAGCAGTATTGGGACAGGGGGCTTCACAGATACGCAGTATTTT. Translation: CASSIGTGGFTDTQYF.

There are a few counts of this clonotype. The rearrangement joins TRBV20-1 to TRBJ1-6, with TRBD1 as a possible D gene (6 bases). CDR3 length equals 12 residues. The V gene lost 6 bases and the J gene lost 10 bases, with 13 bases spanning the gap. The V gene's germline CDR1 is DFQATT and CDR2 SNEGSKA (reference sequence). The CDR3 spells CSADRVGSPLHF. The CDR3 DNA follows: TGCAGTGCGGACAGAGTAGGATCACCCCTCCACTTT.

This clonotype was seen a handful of times. This chain uses TRBV3-1 with TRBJ1-2; tentatively, D is TRBD1 (6 bases). The germline V and J ends were trimmed by 6 bases and 1 base, with 15 bases remaining between them. Germline CDR1 and CDR2: LGHDT and YNNKEL (reference sequence). This CDR3 is 15 amino acids long. CDR3 in DNA: TGTGCCAGCAGTCGGACAGATCCGAATAACTATGGCTACACCTTC. Its translation is CASSRTDPNNYGYTF.

This clonotype was seen ten or more times. The gene calls are TRBV12-3 or TRBV12-4 and TRBJ2-1; D remains ambiguous. The CDR3 sequence is 15 residues long. The V and J ends lost 2 bases and 0 bases respectively, with 8 bases between them. The CDR3 is CASSLSESSYNEQFF. The CDR3 DNA follows: TGTGCCAGCAGTTTAAGTGAGAGCTCCTACAATGAGCAGTTCTTC.

This clonotype was found a few times. The J gene is TRBJ2-3, the V gene TRBV2; TRBD2 is a possible D gene (6 bases). CDR1 and CDR2 from the germline V gene are SNHLY and FYNNEI. The CDR3 consists of 15 residues. Trimming removed 6 bases at V and 2 bases at J, with 15 bases between. This chain's CDR3 is CASSLASVPTDTQYF. In DNA, the CDR3 is TGTGCCAGCAGCCTAGCGTCCGTCCCCACAGATACGCAGTATTTT.

This clonotype came up a few times. The chain links TRBV4-1 to TRBJ2-2; D gene uncertain. Germline-derived CDR1 and CDR2 are MGHRA and YSYEKL. This CDR3 comprises 13 residues. The ends were cut back, 3 bases at V and 2 bases at J, with 4 bases in the middle. The CDR3 DNA is TGCGCCAGCAGCCAGGAAAACACCGGGGAGCTGTTTTTT. Translation: CASSQENTGELFF.

In this sample, this clonotype turned up many times. The germline gene is not matched at one end of the junction; a read error may be the cause. The chain combines TRBV6-5 with TRBJ1-1; possible D gene TRBD1, 5 bases. In germline, CDR1 is MNHEY, CDR2 SVGAGI. There are 14 residues in the CDR3. DNA of the CDR3: TGTGCCAGCAGTTCCCCGGGGGTGAAGACTGAAGCTTTCTTT. It yields the protein CASSSPGVKTEAFF.